This T cell receptor beta chain was retrieved from a study of shared clonotypes between healthy human individuals. Sequencing was performed with immunoSEQ multiplex PCR; in TCRdb, only in-frame clones are kept and a portion is missing. The top ten clones hold 0.35% to 0.45% of a sample with about 2.4 million clones, approximately 93% of them seen once. CDR1 is GTSNPN, CDR2 SVGIG, per germline (reference sequence). V was shortened by 1 base and J by 10 bases, with 16 bases between the two germline ends. CDR3 length equals 13 residues. The TCR comes from a man between 18 and 35 years old in good health. Some clones in this sample may be carry-over from other donors' samples. The V and J genes are TRBV30 and TRBJ2-5; unclear D gene. Sequencing input: naive CD4+ T cells from PBMCs. As for subset: CD45RA+ positively selected. The CDR3 loop is CAWSEAPLSGQYF. Here the CDR3 DNA reads TGTGCCTGGAGTGAGGCCCCCTTATCGGGCCAGTACTTC.